The present T cell receptor (beta chain) was sequenced within a study of graft-versus-host responses after intestinal transplantation. Study overall: Transplant types were multivisceral, liver-intestinal, or isolated intestinal. The whole recipient group had anti-thymocyte globulin induction followed by tacrolimus and steroids for roughly three years.

Clones were sequenced by immunoSEQ multiplex PCR, and TCRdb holds only the in-frame ones, with some missing. The sample shows about 46,000 clones, 85% to 95% of them seen only once. About this clone itself: What it binds is not known.

Whole-study findings and limits: Recipient marrow harbored GvH clones, some of which surfaced first in ileum or blood. Researchers found peak circulating GvH clone levels linked to early post-transplant HvG declines.

The germline gives CDR1 SGHVS, CDR2 FNYEAQ. The CDR3 spans 14 residues. The receptor was isolated from a human patient who received an intestinal transplant, so some T cells may come from the graft donor. This rearrangement joins TRBV7-6 to TRBJ2-5; maybe TRBD1 (6 bases). The J call may not be correct, given that the DNA end is closer to TRBJ2-7. The sample in question was PBMCs, obtained 750 to 800 days after a first intestinal transplant, on the day of a second. The CDR3 DNA is TGTGCCAGCAGCCCTCTGGACAGTCCGTACGAGCAGTACTTC. This encodes CASSPLDSPYEQYF.